The 25 T cell receptor beta chains in this list originate from one sample, sequenced in a study of T cell changes during pregnancy in multiple sclerosis. Sequenced by immunoSEQ multiplex PCR; TCRdb stores in-frame clones only, minus some. The sample lists some 80,000 clones, around 92% seen once, with approximately 0.88% in the top ten. Material: peripheral blood, obtained in the first trimester of pregnancy. Receptor source: a female donor in good health, enrolled as a control in a pregnancy study.

This chain connects TRBV5-6 to TRBJ1-1; no reliable D call. From germline, CDR1 is SGHDT and CDR2 YYEEEE. V was clipped by 1 base and J by 0 bases, with 7 bases between them. The CDR3 runs to 14 residues. The CDR3 region has the DNA TGTGCCAGCAGCTTGATAGATCTGAACACTGAAGCTTTCTTT. It encodes CASSLIDLNTEAFF.

The gene calls are TRBV7-2 and TRBJ1-1, with 8 bases matching TRBD1. This CDR3 is built from 14 residues. Trimming removed 1 base from V and 10 bases from J; junction bases left unmatched: 8. Germline V gene lookup returns CDR1 SGHTA and CDR2 FQGNSA. The CDR3 loop reads CASSLELTGGVAFF. CDR3 coding DNA: TGTGCCAGCAGCTTAGAGTTAACAGGGGGTGTAGCTTTCTTT.

This clone was seen only once. This chain connects TRBV18 to TRBJ2-7, with a possible D match to TRBD1 (5 bases). The ends were cut back, 3 bases at V and 5 bases at J, with 8 bases in the middle. The CDR3 loop spans 12 amino acids. CDR1 is KGHSH and CDR2 is LQKENI in the germline V gene. The CDR3 region is CASSPDRNEQYF. The CDR3 DNA follows: TGTGCCAGCTCACCCGACAGAAACGAGCAGTACTTC.

The chain recombines TRBV9 with TRBJ2-1; 10 nucleotides match TRBD2. The germline CDR1 and CDR2 sequences are SGDLS and YYNGEE. The ends lost 3 bases at V and 4 bases at J; junction bases unmatched: 4. The CDR3 covers 15 residues. The CDR3 sequence is CASSATSGVYNEQFF. Here the CDR3 DNA reads TGTGCCAGCAGCGCTACTAGCGGGGTTTACAATGAGCAGTTCTTC.

The chain is built from TRBV4-3 and TRBJ1-5; the D gene is possibly TRBD1 (5 bases). The CDR3 has 15 residues. Germline lookup yields CDR1 LGHNA and CDR2 YSLEER. The ends were cut back, 4 bases at V and 7 bases at J, with 17 bases in the middle. CDR3 DNA: TGCGCCAGCAGCCCGGTGGAGGGAAGGGGACAGCCCCAGCATTTT. Its protein is CASSPVEGRGQPQHF.

The CDR3, as DNA: TGTGCCAGCAGCTTGACTAGCGGGGGGCCCCCAGATACGCAGTATTTT. Its translation is CASSLTSGGPPDTQYF. The chain carries TRBV7-2 and TRBJ2-3, with 13 bases aligning to TRBD2. CDR3 length: 16 residues. The V gene's germline CDR1 is SGHTA and CDR2 FQGNSA. The junction had 4 bases not matched to a gene; V was cut back by 3 bases and J by 4 bases.

The chain couples TRBV7-8 to TRBJ2-1, with 7 nucleotides matching TRBD1. This CDR3 is 15 amino acids long. Losses at the gene ends were 7 bases for V and 8 bases for J; bases not matched to a gene: 14. Germline V CDR1 and CDR2: SGHVS, FQNEAQ. The CDR3 region has the DNA TGTGCCAGCATCCTCGACAGGGCAGGGGTGGATGAGCAGTTCTTC. This gives the protein CASILDRAGVDEQFF. Supplemented by reference TRBV7-8 and TRBJ2-1, the full variable domain reads GAGVSQSPRYKVAKRGQDVALRCDPISGHVSLFWYQQALGQGPEFLTYFQNEAQLDKSGLPSDRFFAERPEGSVSTLKIQRTQQEDSAVYLCASILDRAGVDEQFFGPGTRLTVL.

This rearrangement joins TRBV5-4 to TRBJ2-2; D is possibly TRBD2 (5 bases). CDR1 is SGHNT, CDR2 YYREEE, per germline (reference sequence). CDR3 size: 15 residues. Between the trimmed V and J ends, which lost 4 bases and 3 bases, there was a span of 13 bases. CDR3 in amino acids: CASSLRAVDTGELFF. CDR3 DNA sequence: TGTGCCAGCAGCCTCCGAGCGGTGGACACCGGGGAGCTGTTTTTT.

The V gene is TRBV19, the J gene TRBJ1-5, with D perhaps TRBD1 (6 bases). Germline loops: CDR1 LNHDA, CDR2 SQIVND (reference sequence). V dropped 2 bases and J dropped 15 bases, with 20 bases sitting between them. This CDR3 is 14 amino acids long. The CDR3 spells CASSINREKWSRHF. The DNA of the CDR3 is TGTGCCAGTAGTATAAACAGGGAAAAGTGGTCAAGGCATTTT.

The CDR3 region has the DNA TGTGCCAGCAGCCAAACAGGGGGCCCGGAAGCTTTCTTT. Protein: CASSQTGGPEAFF. The genes are TRBV4-2 and TRBJ1-1; 9 bases agree with TRBD1. V was clipped by 2 bases and J by 8 bases; unmatched bases: 3. CDR1 LGHNA and CDR2 YNFKEQ come from the germline V gene. This CDR3 has 13 amino acids.

The chain couples TRBV6-5 to TRBJ1-3; TRBD1 is a possible D gene (5 bases). This CDR3 has 15 residues. V lost 7 bases, J lost 2 bases, and 15 bases lay in between. Per the germline V gene, CDR1 is MNHEY and CDR2 is SVGAGI. CDR3 region: CASTRAGVAGNTIYF. Here the CDR3 DNA reads TGTGCCAGCACCAGGGCGGGAGTAGCTGGAAACACCATATATTTT.

As for this clone: The sample holds other DNA sequences that translate to the same CDR3. The gene calls are TRBV7-2 and TRBJ1-2; the match to TRBD1 covers 9 bases. The CDR3 sequence is 13 residues long. Trimming removed 1 base from V and 6 bases from J; junction bases left unmatched: 0. Germline V lookup: CDR1 SGHTA, CDR2 FQGNSA. CDR3 loop: CASSLGTGDGYTF. CDR3 sequence (DNA): TGTGCCAGCAGCTTAGGGACAGGGGATGGCTACACCTTC. The full variable domain, in which reference TRBV7-2 and TRBJ1-2 provide the parts outside the CDR3, is GAGVSQSPSNKVTEKGKDVELRCDPISGHTALYWYRQSLGQGLEFLIYFQGNSAPDKSGLPSDRFSAERTGGSVSTLTIQRTQQEDSAVYLCASSLGTGDGYTFGSGTRLTVV.

This chain links TRBV5-6 with TRBJ1-2, with D unresolved. The germline gives CDR1 SGHDT, CDR2 YYEEEE. The V end was cut by 2 bases, the J end by 7 bases, with 21 bases between. The CDR3 is 16 residues long. In nucleotides, the CDR3 is TGTGCCAGCAGCTTCCCAGTAATGAGAGGGAATGGTGGCTACACCTTC. This gives the protein CASSFPVMRGNGGYTF.

The chain carries TRBV14 and TRBJ2-5; 7 bases agree with TRBD1. CDR1 and CDR2 (germline): SGHDN, FVKESK. The length of the CDR3 is 15 residues. V lost 3 bases and J lost 0; bases outside the gene matches: 4. This CDR3 reads CASSQGQRYQETQYF. The CDR3 DNA sequence: TGTGCCAGCAGCCAGGGACAGAGGTACCAAGAGACCCAGTACTTC.

This sequence joins TRBV28 and TRBJ2-5; D possibly corresponds to TRBD2 (6 bases). This CDR3 has 13 amino acids. Per germline, CDR1 MDHEN and CDR2 SYDVKM. V was clipped by 6 bases and J by 5 bases, with 13 bases between them. The CDR3 region is CASRIGSMETQYF. CDR3 nucleotide sequence: TGTGCCAGCAGGATCGGGAGTATGGAGACCCAGTACTTC. Full variable domain (missing parts from reference TRBV28 and TRBJ2-5): DVKVTQSSRYLVKRTGEKVFLECVQDMDHENMFWYRQDPGLGLRLIYFSYDVKMKEKGDIPEGYSVSREKKERFSLILESASTNQTSMYLCASRIGSMETQYFGPGTRLLVL.

The chain employs TRBV27 and TRBJ1-1; unclear D gene. V gave up 3 bases and J gave up 6 bases, with 14 bases separating them. This CDR3 is built from 14 residues. Germline V gene sequence: CDR1 MNHEY, CDR2 SMNVEV (reference sequence). For the CDR3, the DNA is TGTGCCAGCAGTTTCCGGTTTTTTGAGGCTGAAGCTTTCTTT. Protein: CASSFRFFEAEAFF.

This clone is a singleton in its sample. This chain connects TRBV7-2 to TRBJ1-2, with D unresolved. Trimming removed 5 bases at V and 2 bases at J, with 9 bases between. Germline CDR1 is SGHTA and CDR2 is FQGNSA. The CDR3 loop spans 13 amino acids. The CDR3 coding sequence is TGTGCCAGCAGCCCGTCAGCGAACTATGGCTACACCTTC. Its protein is CASSPSANYGYTF.

CDR3 protein: CASSPRDSSGSPLHF. CDR3 in DNA: TGCGCCAGCAGCCCTCGGGACAGTTCGGGCTCACCCCTCCACTTT. The chain uses TRBV4-3 and TRBJ1-6; 7 positions agree with TRBD1. The V gene end was trimmed by 4 bases and the J gene end by 10 bases; junction bases not matched to a gene: 10. The CDR3 contains 15 residues. CDR1 LGHNA and CDR2 YSLEER come from the germline V gene.

The chain uses TRBV28 and TRBJ2-3; 14 positions agree with TRBD2. This CDR3 is built from 17 residues. V lost 2 bases to trimming and J lost 4 bases; unmatched junction nucleotides: 5. Germline V gene data show CDR1 as MDHEN and CDR2 as SYDVKM. The CDR3 DNA reads TGTGCCAGCAGTTTACCGACTAGCGGGAGGGAGCCAGATACGCAGTATTTT. Its protein is CASSLPTSGREPDTQYF.

J is TRBJ2-7 and V is TRBV19; 9 nucleotides align to TRBD1. Per the germline V gene, CDR1 is LNHDA and CDR2 is SQIVND (reference sequence). The CDR3 is made up of 14 amino acids. With 5 bases clipped from V and 1 base from J, the junction kept 3 bases outside the gene matches. CDR3 region: CASSVTGGSYEQYF. CDR3 coding DNA: TGTGCCAGTAGTGTGACAGGGGGGTCCTACGAGCAGTACTTC.

The genes are TRBV6-4 and TRBJ1-1; D might be TRBD1 (6 bases). This CDR3 region has 15 residues. V was clipped by 4 bases and J by 5 bases, with 17 bases between them. In germline, CDR1 is MRHNA, CDR2 SNTAGT. CDR3 DNA sequence: TGTGCCAGCAGTGCGATTGGGGGGGCGCCGACTGAAGCTTTCTTT. Residues: CASSAIGGAPTEAFF.

The rearrangement links TRBV19 to TRBJ1-5, with D unclear. The germline CDR1 and CDR2 sequences are LNHDA and SQIVND (reference sequence). This CDR3 contains 14 residues. Trimming pared 3 bases from V and 7 bases from J, leaving 13 bases between. In DNA form, the CDR3 reads TGTGCCAGTAGTATCTGGGCAGAAAACCAGCCCCAGCATTTT. Its protein is CASSIWAENQPQHF.

J is TRBJ2-1 and V is TRBV9; TRBD2 aligns across 11 bases. The CDR3 consists of 17 residues. Germline lookup yields CDR1 SGDLS and CDR2 YYNGEE. The J segment lost 10 bases and the V segment lost 1 base, leaving 13 bases of the junction unmatched. CDR3 region: CASSVPTSGGDKNEQFF. CDR3 coding DNA: TGTGCCAGCAGCGTACCCACTAGCGGGGGTGATAAAAACGAGCAGTTCTTC.

This clone appeared a single time. The chain recombines TRBV2 with TRBJ1-1; a weak D match, TRBD1 (6 bases). The CDR3 is made up of 14 amino acids. Trimming took 10 bases from V and 0 from J, leaving 15 bases between them. Germline CDR1 and CDR2: SNHLY and FYNNEI. The CDR3 here is CATGQGTVNTEAFF. For the CDR3, the DNA is TGTGCCACCGGGCAGGGGACGGTGAACACTGAAGCTTTCTTT.

The rearrangement joins TRBV7-2 to TRBJ2-7, with TRBD2 matching over 8 bases. The CDR3 consists of 17 residues. With V trimmed by 5 bases and J by 3 bases, 15 bases remained unmatched. CDR1 is SGHTA, CDR2 FQGNSA, per germline. For the CDR3, the DNA is TGTGCCAGCAGCCAAAGGACCGGAACTAGCGGATTCTACGAGCAGTACTTC. It translates to CASSQRTGTSGFYEQYF.